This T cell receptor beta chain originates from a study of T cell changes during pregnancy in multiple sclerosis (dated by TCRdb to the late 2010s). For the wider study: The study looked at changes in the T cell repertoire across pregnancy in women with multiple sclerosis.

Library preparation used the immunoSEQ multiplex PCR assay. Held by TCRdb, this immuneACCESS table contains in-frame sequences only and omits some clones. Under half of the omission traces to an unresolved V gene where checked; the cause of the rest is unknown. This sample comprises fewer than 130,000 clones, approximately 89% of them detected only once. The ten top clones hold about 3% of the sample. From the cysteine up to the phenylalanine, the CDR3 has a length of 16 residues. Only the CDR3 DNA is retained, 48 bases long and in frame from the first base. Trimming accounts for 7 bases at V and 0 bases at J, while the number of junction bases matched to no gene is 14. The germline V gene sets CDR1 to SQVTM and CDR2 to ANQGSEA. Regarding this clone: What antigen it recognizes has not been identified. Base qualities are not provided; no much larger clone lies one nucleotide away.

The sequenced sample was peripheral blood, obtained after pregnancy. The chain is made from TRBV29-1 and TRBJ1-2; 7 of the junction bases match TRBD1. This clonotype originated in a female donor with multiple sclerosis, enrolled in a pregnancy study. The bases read TGCAGCGCCTTAGCGGGGGACAGCACCTCTAACTATGGCTACACCTTC. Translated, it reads CSALAGDSTSNYGYTF.